The source of this T cell receptor (beta chain) is a study of T-cell reconstitution after alpha-beta-depleted transplantation in children. About this clonotype: What it binds is unknown.

As it was prepared, the TCRbeta library received unique molecular identifiers. TCRdb re-analysed the PCR reads in MiXCR, keeping a single row per CDR3 protein. The sample includes about 300,000 distinct CDR3 sequences, over 9% of them seen just once. The CDR3 covers 11 residues. Germline CDR1 is MDHEN and CDR2 is SYDVKM. The V and J ends lost 1 base and 11 bases respectively, with 6 bases between them. Study-level results: T-cell numbers and diversity one year post-transplant derived largely from freshly generated T cells. At day 60, the high TCRbeta diversity found in some patients originated from recipient T cells and thymic progenitors that had survived. In patients about two months after transplant, alpha-beta T cells reportedly arose from several hundred expanded graft clones.

This TCR came from a boy younger than two with acute myeloid leukemia, due to receive a stem cell transplant. The sequenced sample was PBMCs, obtained before TCRalphabeta/CD19-depleted stem cell transplant. The rearrangement joins TRBV28 to TRBJ2-1; D unresolved. DNA for the CDR3: TGTGCCAGCAGTTTATCAAGTCAGCAGTTCTTC. The encoded protein is CASSLSSQQFF.